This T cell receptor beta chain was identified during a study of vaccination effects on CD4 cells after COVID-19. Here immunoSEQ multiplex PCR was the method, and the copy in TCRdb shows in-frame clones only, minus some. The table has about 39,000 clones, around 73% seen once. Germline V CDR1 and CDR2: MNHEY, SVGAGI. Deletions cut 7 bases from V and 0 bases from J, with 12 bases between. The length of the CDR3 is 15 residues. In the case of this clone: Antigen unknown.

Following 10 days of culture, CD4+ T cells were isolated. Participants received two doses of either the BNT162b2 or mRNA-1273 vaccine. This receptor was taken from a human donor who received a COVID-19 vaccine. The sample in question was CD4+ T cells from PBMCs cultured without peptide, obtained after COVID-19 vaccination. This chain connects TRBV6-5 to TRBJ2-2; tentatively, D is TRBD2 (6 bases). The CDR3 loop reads CASNPGGANTGELFF. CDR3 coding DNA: TGTGCCAGCAACCCCGGAGGGGCGAACACCGGGGAGCTGTTTTTT.